A selection of T cell receptor beta chains follows, all from one sample in a study of CD8 T cells in Susac syndrome. TCRdb called the immunoSEQ multiplex PCR reads again in MiXCR, with one record for every CDR3 protein. The sample contains about 130,000 distinct CDR3 sequences, around 96% of which appear only once. Sequenced sample: CD8+ T cells from PBMCs. These receptors were taken from a human donor with Susac syndrome. Each CDR3 is given with its conserved first and last residue. The order of the fields is J gene, D gene, clone size, V gene, CDR3 DNA, CDR3 protein. A D gene is named only where the DNA matches it firmly. A clone size is listed for some rows: how often the clone was seen (once, few, many), or a class if it is expanded.

TRBJ2-5,TRBD2,.,TRBV7-9,TGTGCCAGCAGCCTCATGTCTAGCGGCCAAGAGACCCAGTACTTC,CASSLMSSGQETQYF
TRBJ2-1,TRBD2,.,TRBV30,TGTGCCTGGGGGCTAGCGGGAGACAATGAGCAGTTCTTC,CAWGLAGDNEQFF
TRBJ2-5,.,.,TRBV5-6,TGTGCCAGCAGCTTGATCGGGGAAGAGGAGACCCAGTACTTC,CASSLIGEEETQYF
TRBJ2-1,TRBD2,.,TRBV7-9,TGTGCCAGCAGCTTGAATTCAGGGAGGGCCTACAATGAGCAGTTCTTC,CASSLNSGRAYNEQFF
TRBJ1-2,.,.,TRBV5-4,TGTGCCAGCAGCCCCGCGCCAGGGGACCACTATGGCTACACCTTC,CASSPAPGDHYGYTF
TRBJ2-7,TRBD2,.,TRBV7-9,TGTGCCAGCAGCGATGGCTTAGCGGGAGGTCCCTACGAGCAGTACTTC,CASSDGLAGGPYEQYF
TRBJ2-7,.,.,TRBV2,TGTGCCAGCACCCCCCGCGGGCGTACCTACGAGCAGTACTTC,CASTPRGRTYEQYF
TRBJ1-2,TRBD1,.,TRBV28,TGTGCCAGCAGTCAAGAACAGGGGGCGCTTGGCTACACCTTC,CASSQEQGALGYTF
TRBJ1-2,.,.,TRBV19,TGTGCCAGTACAAGGGCCCGTCTGAGACAACTACCCTATGGCTACACCTTC,CASTRARLRQLPYGYTF
TRBJ1-1,.,.,TRBV25-1,TGTGCCAGCAGCGGGGCTCGGAGCACTGAAGCTTTCTTT,CASSGARSTEAFF
TRBJ2-6,.,.,TRBV6-4,TGTGCCAGCAGTGAAGGAAACTCTGGGGCCAACGTCCTGACTTTC,CASSEGNSGANVLTF
TRBJ1-1,.,.,TRBV10-3,TGTGCCATCAGTGAGATCCACAAACTAGTCGCTGAAGCTTTCTTT,CAISEIHKLVAEAFF
TRBJ2-5,.,.,TRBV3-1,TGTGCCAGCAGCCAAGTTATACTCCTTGGGTTAGAGACCCAGTACTTC,CASSQVILLGLETQYF
TRBJ2-7,.,.,TRBV20-1,TGCAGTGCTAGAGATATCACGTCCTACGAGCAGTACTTC,CSARDITSYEQYF
TRBJ1-6,.,.,TRBV4-2,TGTGCCAGCAGCCAAGATCCGGGGAGCTCCTATAATTCACCCCTCCACTTT,CASSQDPGSSYNSPLHF
TRBJ2-1,TRBD1,.,TRBV4-3,TGCGCCAGCAGCCAAGTCATGGGGACAGGAGGTTACAGCTCCTACAATGAGCAGTTCTTC,CASSQVMGTGGYSSYNEQFF
TRBJ2-5,TRBD2,.,TRBV6-5,TGTGCCAGCAGTTACTCTGGCGGGAGGGAGACCCAGTACTTC,CASSYSGGRETQYF
TRBJ2-2,TRBD2,.,TRBV4-1,TGCGCCAGCAGCCCTGGACTAGCGGGGCTGAACACCGGGGAGCTGTTTTTT,CASSPGLAGLNTGELFF
TRBJ1-1,.,.,TRBV7-3,TGTGCCAGCAGCCCAAACTCAGGGGATTCTGAAGCTTTCTTT,CASSPNSGDSEAFF
TRBJ2-7,.,once,TRBV18,TGTGCCAGCTCACCACCATCCAGCTACGAGCAGTACTTC,CASSPPSSYEQYF
TRBJ2-7,TRBD1,.,TRBV27,TGTGCCAGCAAGCCCGACAGGGGCACGTACGAGCAGTACTTC,CASKPDRGTYEQYF
TRBJ2-7,.,.,TRBV5-4,TGTGCCAGCAGCACAGAAAATAGCTACGAGCAGTACTTC,CASSTENSYEQYF
TRBJ2-1,.,.,TRBV20-1,TGCAGTGCTAGCCCCCCGGGGGTGAATGAGCAGTTCTTC,CSASPPGVNEQFF
TRBJ2-7,TRBD1,.,TRBV6-5,TGTGCCAGCAGTTACTCGGGGACAGGGATTGGCTACGAGCAGTACTTC,CASSYSGTGIGYEQYF
TRBJ1-5,.,.,TRBV4-1,TGCGCCAGCAGCCAAGGGCCAGGGAGAGGGAATCAGCCCCAGCATTTT,CASSQGPGRGNQPQHF
TRBJ2-2,.,.,TRBV2,TGTGCCAGCAGTGAGACGGGAGTACGCGGGGAGCTGTTTTTT,CASSETGVRGELFF
TRBJ2-1,TRBD2,.,TRBV9,TGTGCCAGCAGCGGGGCGGGAGGGAACAATGAGCAGTTCTTC,CASSGAGGNNEQFF
TRBJ2-2,.,few,TRBV24-1,TGTGCCACCAGTGATGTAGGGGAGTCGAACACCGGGGAGCTGTTTTTT,CATSDVGESNTGELFF
TRBJ1-1,.,.,TRBV30,TGTGCCTGGAGTGTAAGGCGGACTGAAGCTTTCTTT,CAWSVRRTEAFF
TRBJ2-5,.,.,TRBV6-2/TRBV6-3,TGTGCCAGCAGTTACTCAGGAGTGGTGGCGCAGGAAGAGACCCAGTACTTC,CASSYSGVVAQEETQYF
TRBJ2-5,.,.,TRBV28,TGTGCCAGCAGTTCGGACACCCCGAGGGGAGAGACCCAGTACTTC,CASSSDTPRGETQYF
TRBJ2-2,TRBD2,.,TRBV6-5,TGTGCCAGCAGTTACGGACTAGCGGGAGGGCCAGCCGGGGAGCTGTTTTTT,CASSYGLAGGPAGELFF
TRBJ1-5,TRBD1,.,TRBV27,TGTGCCAGCAGTTACAGGGGGCGCGATCAGCCCCAGCATTTT,CASSYRGRDQPQHF
TRBJ2-3,TRBD2,.,TRBV9,TGTGCCAGCAGCGTAGTTCCTAGCGGCGCCACAGATACGCAGTATTTT,CASSVVPSGATDTQYF
TRBJ2-7,TRBD1,.,TRBV6-2/TRBV6-3,TGTGCCAGCAGCAAACAGGGGGAATTCAACGAGCAGTACTTC,CASSKQGEFNEQYF
TRBJ2-2,.,.,TRBV20-1,TGCAGTGCTAGAGAGGGTATAGGAAACACCGGGGAGCTGTTTTTT,CSAREGIGNTGELFF
TRBJ2-5,.,.,TRBV7-2,TGTGCCAGCAGCTCCTTTTACAGGCCCCAAGAGACCCAGTACTTC,CASSSFYRPQETQYF
TRBJ2-3,.,.,TRBV6-4,TGTGCCAGCAGTGAAGGAGAAGGCAGCACAGATACGCAGTATTTT,CASSEGEGSTDTQYF